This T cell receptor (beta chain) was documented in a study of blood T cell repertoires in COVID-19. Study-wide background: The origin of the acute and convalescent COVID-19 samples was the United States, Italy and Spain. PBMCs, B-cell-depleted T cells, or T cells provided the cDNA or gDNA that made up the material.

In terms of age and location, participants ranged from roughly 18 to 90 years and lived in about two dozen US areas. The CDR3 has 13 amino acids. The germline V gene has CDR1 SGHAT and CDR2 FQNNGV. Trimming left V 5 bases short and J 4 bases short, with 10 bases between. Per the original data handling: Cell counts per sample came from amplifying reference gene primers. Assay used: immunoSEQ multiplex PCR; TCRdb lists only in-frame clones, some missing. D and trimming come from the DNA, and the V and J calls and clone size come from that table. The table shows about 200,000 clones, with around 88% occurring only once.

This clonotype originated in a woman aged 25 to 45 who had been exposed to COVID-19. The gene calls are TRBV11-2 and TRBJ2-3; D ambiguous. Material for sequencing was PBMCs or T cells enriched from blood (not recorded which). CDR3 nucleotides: TGTGCCAGCAGCCTCATTCGCGCAGATACGCAGTATTTT. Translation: CASSLIRADTQYF.